This TCR beta chain was profiled in a study of a mutant IDH1 vaccine in newly diagnosed glioma. On the study more broadly: The start of vaccination came 4-6 weeks after radiotherapy alone, or with temozolomide cycles. Before enrollment, the patients had been treated with radiotherapy alone, temozolomide alone, or both together. Most of them had received both.

On this clone: Its antigen is undetermined.

Broader study findings: Top-clonotype changes in peripheral T cells seemed unrelated to pseudoprogression.

Libraries were prepared by immunoSEQ multiplex PCR; TCRdb keeps only in-frame clonotypes and omits some of them. The data show around 60,000 clones, approximately 90% seen once. The V gene's germline CDR1 is MGHRA and CDR2 YSYEKL. V lost 4 bases and J lost 4, with 22 bases in between. This CDR3 is 17 amino acids long. The sample's time point: week 11, during vaccination. Each dose delivered 300 ug of mutant IDH1 20-mer peptide subcutaneously with imiquimod. The source is a man aged 35 to 55 with glioma. The chain is built from TRBV4-1 and TRBJ1-2; no reliable D call. Material: PBMCs, obtained from a glioma patient whose treatment included an IDH1 peptide vaccine. In nucleotides, the CDR3 is TGCGCCAGCAGCCTGGCATCAGAAGGGTTATGGGTCTATGGCTACACCTTC. Protein: CASSLASEGLWVYGYTF.